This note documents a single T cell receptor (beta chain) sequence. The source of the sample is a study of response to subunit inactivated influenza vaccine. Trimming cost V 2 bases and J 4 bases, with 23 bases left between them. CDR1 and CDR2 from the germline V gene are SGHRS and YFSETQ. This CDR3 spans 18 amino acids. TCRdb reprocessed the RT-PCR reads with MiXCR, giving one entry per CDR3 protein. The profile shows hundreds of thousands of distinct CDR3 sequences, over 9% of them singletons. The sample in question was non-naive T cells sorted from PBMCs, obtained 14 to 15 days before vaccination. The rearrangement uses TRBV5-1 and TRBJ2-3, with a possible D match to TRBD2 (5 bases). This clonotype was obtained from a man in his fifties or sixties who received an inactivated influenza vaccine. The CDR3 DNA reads TGCGCCAGCAGCTTACGATCAGGCGTGGGAGCTACGCCAGATACGCAGTATTTT. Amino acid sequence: CASSLRSGVGATPDTQYF.